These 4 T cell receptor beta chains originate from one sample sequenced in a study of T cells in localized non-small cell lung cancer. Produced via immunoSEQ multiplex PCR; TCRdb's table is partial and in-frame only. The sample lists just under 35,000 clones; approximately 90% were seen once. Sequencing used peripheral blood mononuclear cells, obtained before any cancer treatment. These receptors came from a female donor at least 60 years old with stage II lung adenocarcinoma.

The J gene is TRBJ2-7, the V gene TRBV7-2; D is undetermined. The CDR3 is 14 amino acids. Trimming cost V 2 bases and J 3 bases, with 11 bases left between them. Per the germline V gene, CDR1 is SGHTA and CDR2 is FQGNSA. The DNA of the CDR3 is TGTGCCAGCAGCTTAAGTCCCCCCCGCTACGAGCAGTACTTC. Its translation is CASSLSPPRYEQYF. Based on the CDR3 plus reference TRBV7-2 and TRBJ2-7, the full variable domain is GAGVSQSPSNKVTEKGKDVELRCDPISGHTALYWYRQSLGQGLEFLIYFQGNSAPDKSGLPSDRFSAERTGGSVSTLTIQRTQQEDSAVYLCASSLSPPRYEQYFGPGTRLTVT.

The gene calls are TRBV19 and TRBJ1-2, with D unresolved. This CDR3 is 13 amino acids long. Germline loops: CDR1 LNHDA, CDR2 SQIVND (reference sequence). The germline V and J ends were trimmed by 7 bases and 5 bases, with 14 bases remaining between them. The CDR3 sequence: CASTADAGYGYTF. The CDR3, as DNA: TGTGCCAGTACCGCGGACGCTGGTTATGGCTACACCTTC.

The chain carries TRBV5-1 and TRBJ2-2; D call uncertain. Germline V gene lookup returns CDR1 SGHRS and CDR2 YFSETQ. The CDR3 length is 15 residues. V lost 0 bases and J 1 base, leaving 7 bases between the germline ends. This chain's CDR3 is CASSLAELNTGELFF. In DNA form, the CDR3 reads TGCGCCAGCAGCTTGGCAGAACTGAACACCGGGGAGCTGTTTTTT.

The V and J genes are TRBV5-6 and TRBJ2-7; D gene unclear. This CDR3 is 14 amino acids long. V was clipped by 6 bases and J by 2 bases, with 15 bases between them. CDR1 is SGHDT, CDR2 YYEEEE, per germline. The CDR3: CASTRRATTYEQYF. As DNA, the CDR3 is TGTGCCAGCACCCGAAGGGCCACCACCTACGAGCAGTACTTC.